This T cell receptor beta chain appears in the sequencing data of a study of shared clonotypes between healthy human individuals. The CDR3 extends over 12 amino acids. V was cut by 3 bases and J by 6 bases, with 8 bases left in between. CDR1 MDHEN and CDR2 SYDVKM come from the germline V gene. CD45RO-negative CD8 cells positively selected for CCR7 made up the naive population, which excluded terminally differentiated effector memory CD45RA+ cells. The study, taken as a whole, reports: In this cohort, only blood was sampled, and tissue repertoires likely differ.

Remarks on this clone: What it binds is unknown.

Profiled with immunoSEQ multiplex PCR; TCRdb holds only in-frame clones, not every one. This table holds roughly 1,800,000 clones, approximately 94% found once. The chain carries TRBV28 and TRBJ1-1; D is unclear. This TCR was recovered from a man between 18 and 35 years old in good health. Sequenced input: naive CD8+ T cells sorted from blood. The CDR3 spells CASSLSEAEAFF. In DNA form, the CDR3 reads TGTGCCAGCAGTTTGTCTGAGGCTGAAGCTTTCTTT.